This T cell receptor beta chain was profiled in a study of blood T cell repertoires in COVID-19 (dated by TCRdb to about 2020). Looking at the study overall: Samples from collaborators originated in the United States, Italy and Spain and spanned both the acute and convalescent phases of COVID-19. The material from the prospective study consisted of cDNA or gDNA derived from T cells, B-cell-depleted T cells, or PBMCs. Subjects who had been exposed to COVID-19, were actively infected with it, or had recovered from it provided the deeply sampled blood TCRbeta repertoires that made up the dataset. A freely available public database, intended as a resource for researchers studying the immune response to SARS-CoV-2, is where the repertoires were released. Samples came from the ongoing ImmuneRACE study (first 160 participants) plus 1,254 subjects from 6 global collaborators. A de-identified subject ID, COVID-19 status, age in years and sex were almost always included in the sample metadata. Where HLA class I and class II types were available, the types were taken from metadata supplied by the sample provider, not from assay-based typing. The investigation overall reported the following: Clinical and demographic metadata were provided uncurated, with the amount varying by source and participant.

Worth noting for this clone: Its cognate antigen has yet to be identified. Nothing much larger sits one base from this clone, and base qualities are not available.

V lost 6 bases and J lost 3 bases; the stretch between them is 11 bases long. Looking up the germline V gene yields CDR1 SNHLY and CDR2 FYNNEI. Taken from cysteine to phenylalanine, the CDR3 has 13 residues. CDR3 DNA is the only sequence kept; it has 39 bases, read in frame from the first base. Whole blood was collected in K2EDTA tubes by collaborating institutions according to the institutions' own protocols. For TCRbeta analysis, collaborator samples were shipped as frozen whole blood, as isolated PBMCs, or as DNA extracted from either sample type. TCRbeta CDR3 regions were amplified from genomic DNA by means of the immunoSEQ Assay, a bias-controlled multiplex PCR. On the authors' methods: Within the assay, amplification of reference gene primers was used to estimate how many nucleated cells each sample contained. Sequence reads were collapsed and filtered to measure the absolute abundance of every unique TCRbeta CDR3 rearrangement. Productive Simpson clonality was computed per sample as the square root of Simpson's diversity index over productive rearrangements. TCRdb obtained this table from immuneACCESS and retained in-frame rearrangements with V and J assigned. These tables miss some clones; where compared with another copy, unresolved V genes account for less than half of the shortfall, and the remainder is unexplained. V and J calls and clone size follow that table, whereas D and trimming were derived from the DNA. Across this sample there are around 170,000 clones, with about 87% seen only once. Around 25% of the sample lies in the top ten.

The source of this sequence is a man aged 55 to 70 with acute or convalescent COVID-19. Specimen: peripheral blood. This receptor chain uses TRBV2 and TRBJ2-5; possibly the D gene is TRBD1, per 6 matching bases. The DNA is as follows: TGTGCCAGCAGCTATAGGACAGAAGAGACCCAGTACTTC. Its coded protein is CASSYRTEETQYF.